This T cell receptor beta chain was found in a study of T-cell memory formation after mild COVID-19. The CDR3 extends over 15 amino acids. Germline CDR1 is LGHNA and CDR2 is YSLEER. V dropped 7 bases and J dropped 2 bases, with 15 bases sitting between them. TCRdb passed the 5' RACE reads through MiXCR, listing each CDR3 protein once. The sample lists hundreds of thousands of distinct CDR3 sequences, 15% to 20% occurring once. This TCR derives from a man between 18 and 29 years old who had mild COVID-19 (a few samples of this study predate the infection). Cell type and time point are not known. Sequencing used PBMCs or a T cell subset sorted from them (not recorded which). V usage is TRBV4-3 and J usage is TRBJ1-3, with D perhaps matching TRBD1 (5 bases). For the CDR3, the DNA is TGCGCCAGCACGCGACAGTTTCTAACTGGAAACACCATATATTTT. Its translation: CASTRQFLTGNTIYF.